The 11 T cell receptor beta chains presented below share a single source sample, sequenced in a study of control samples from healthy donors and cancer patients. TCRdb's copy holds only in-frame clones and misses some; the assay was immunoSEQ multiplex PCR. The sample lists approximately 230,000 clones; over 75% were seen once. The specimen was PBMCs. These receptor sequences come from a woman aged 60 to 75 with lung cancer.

The CDR3 DNA reads as TGTGCCAGCAGTTCCAGGGGCGGTAATACTGAAGCTTTCTTT. It yields the protein CASSSRGGNTEAFF. The chain employs TRBV6-5 and TRBJ1-1; tentative D call: TRBD1 (6 bases). Germline values: CDR1 MNHEY, CDR2 SVGAGI. The ends were cut back, 4 bases at V and 5 bases at J, with 14 bases in the middle. This CDR3 has 14 residues.

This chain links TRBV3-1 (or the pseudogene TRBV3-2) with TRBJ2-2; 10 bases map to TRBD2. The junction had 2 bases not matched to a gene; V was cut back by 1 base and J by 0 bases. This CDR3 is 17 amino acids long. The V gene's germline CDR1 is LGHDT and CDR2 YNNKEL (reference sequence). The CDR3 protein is CASSQATSGTNTGELFF. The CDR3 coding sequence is TGTGCCAGCAGCCAAGCAACTAGCGGGACGAACACCGGGGAGCTGTTTTTT.

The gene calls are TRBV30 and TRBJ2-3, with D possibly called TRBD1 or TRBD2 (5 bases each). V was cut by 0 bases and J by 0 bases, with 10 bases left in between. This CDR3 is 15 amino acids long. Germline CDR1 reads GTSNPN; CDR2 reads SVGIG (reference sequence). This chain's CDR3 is CAWSVSGASTDTQYF. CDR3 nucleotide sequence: TGTGCCTGGAGTGTCTCCGGGGCCAGCACAGATACGCAGTATTTT.

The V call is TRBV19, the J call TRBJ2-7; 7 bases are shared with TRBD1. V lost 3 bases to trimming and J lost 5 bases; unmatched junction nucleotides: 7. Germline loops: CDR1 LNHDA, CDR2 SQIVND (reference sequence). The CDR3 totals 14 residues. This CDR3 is CASSILDRAHEQYF. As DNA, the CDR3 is TGTGCCAGTAGTATCCTCGACAGGGCCCACGAGCAGTACTTC.

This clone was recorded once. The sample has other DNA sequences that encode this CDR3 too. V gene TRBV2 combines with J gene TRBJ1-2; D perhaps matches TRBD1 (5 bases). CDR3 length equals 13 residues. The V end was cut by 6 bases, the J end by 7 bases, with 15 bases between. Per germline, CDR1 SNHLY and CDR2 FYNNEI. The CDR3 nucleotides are TGTGCCAGCAGGGGGGTAGTTGGCAGTGGCTACACCTTC. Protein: CASRGVVGSGYTF.

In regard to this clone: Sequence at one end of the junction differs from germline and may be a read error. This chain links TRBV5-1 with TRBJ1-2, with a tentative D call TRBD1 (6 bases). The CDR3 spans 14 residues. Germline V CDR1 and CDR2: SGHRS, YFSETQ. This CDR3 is CAGSTGQINYGYTF. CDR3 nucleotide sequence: TGCGCCGGCAGTACCGGACAGATAAACTATGGCTACACCTTC.

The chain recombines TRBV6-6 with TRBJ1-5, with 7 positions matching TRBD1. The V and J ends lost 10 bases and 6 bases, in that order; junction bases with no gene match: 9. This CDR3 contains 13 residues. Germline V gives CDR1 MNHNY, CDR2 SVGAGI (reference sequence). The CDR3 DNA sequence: TGTGCCACCACTTTACAGGGGACTCAGCCCCAGCATTTT. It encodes CATTLQGTQPQHF.

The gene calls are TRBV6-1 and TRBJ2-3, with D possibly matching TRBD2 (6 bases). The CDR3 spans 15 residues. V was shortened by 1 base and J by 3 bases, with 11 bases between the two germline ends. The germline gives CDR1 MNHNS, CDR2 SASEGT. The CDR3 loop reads CASSEGFGSTDTQYF. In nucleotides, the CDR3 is TGTGCCAGCAGTGAAGGATTCGGGAGTACAGATACGCAGTATTTT.

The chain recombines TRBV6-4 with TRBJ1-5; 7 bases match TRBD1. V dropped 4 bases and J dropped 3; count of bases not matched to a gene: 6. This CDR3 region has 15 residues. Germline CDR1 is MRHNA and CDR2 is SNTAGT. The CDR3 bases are TGTGCCAGCAGTGCTACAGGGGCCCTCAATCAGCCCCAGCATTTT. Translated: CASSATGALNQPQHF.

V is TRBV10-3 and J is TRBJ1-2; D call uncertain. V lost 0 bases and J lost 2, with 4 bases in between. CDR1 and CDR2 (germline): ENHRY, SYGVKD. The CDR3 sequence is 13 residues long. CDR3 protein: CAISESENYGYTF. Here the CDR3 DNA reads TGTGCCATCAGTGAGTCAGAAAACTATGGCTACACCTTC.

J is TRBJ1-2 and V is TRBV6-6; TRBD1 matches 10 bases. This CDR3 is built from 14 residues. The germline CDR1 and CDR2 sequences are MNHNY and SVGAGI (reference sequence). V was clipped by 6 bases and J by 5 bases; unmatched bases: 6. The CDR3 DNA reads TGTGCCAGCAGACGGGACAGGGGTAGTTATGGCTACACCTTC. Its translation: CASRRDRGSYGYTF.